What follows are 14 T cell receptor beta chains derived from one specimen sequenced in a study of cytomegalovirus exposure and HLA in healthy donors. Vbeta (60) and Jbeta (13) primers were used in the PCR. Sequencing used immunoSEQ multiplex PCR; TCRdb keeps in-frame clones, though not all of them. This sample yields some 150,000 clones, of which about four fifths are seen a single time; less than 15% belongs to the top ten. Sequencing was performed on PBMCs. The receptors originated from a woman aged 45-59 years in good health and CMV-seronegative.

The V call is TRBV14, the J call TRBJ1-6; TRBD1 is a possible D gene (6 bases). Germline V CDR1 and CDR2: SGHDN, FVKESK. Trimming pared 1 base from V and 4 bases from J, leaving 17 bases between. This CDR3 is built from 18 residues. The CDR3 bases are TGTGCCAGCAGCCAAGGGTTCCAGGGGATTCTATATAATTCACCCCTCCACTTT. Protein product: CASSQGFQGILYNSPLHF.

This rearrangement joins TRBV5-6 to TRBJ1-4; TRBD1 matches 7 bases. Germline V gene lookup returns CDR1 SGHDT and CDR2 YYEEEE. The V segment lost 0 bases and the J segment 4 bases; nucleotides outside the gene matches: 3. This CDR3 contains 15 residues. CDR3: CASSLAGQVNEKLFF. CDR3 bases: TGTGCCAGCAGCTTGGCCGGACAGGTTAATGAAAAACTGTTTTTT.

The chain carries TRBV6-1 and TRBJ1-5; 9 bases match TRBD1. Germline assignment: CDR1 MNHNS and CDR2 SASEGT. This CDR3 comprises 15 residues. J gave up 3 bases and V 7 bases, and 7 bases lay outside the gene matches. The CDR3 is CASTVGQGNNQPQHF. As DNA, the CDR3 is TGTGCCAGCACCGTCGGACAGGGGAACAATCAGCCCCAGCATTTT.

The rearrangement links TRBV9 to TRBJ1-5; possibly TRBD1 for D (6 bases). Trimming shortened V by 0 bases and J by 5 bases, and 9 bases separated the two germline ends. Germline V lookup: CDR1 SGDLS, CDR2 YYNGEE. This CDR3 has 14 residues. The CDR3 here is CASSVGTGYQPQHF. CDR3 DNA sequence: TGTGCCAGCAGCGTAGGCACAGGGTATCAGCCCCAGCATTTT.

The chain couples TRBV5-1 to TRBJ2-7; 11 bases fit TRBD2. Per the germline V gene, CDR1 is SGHRS and CDR2 is YFSETQ. The ends lost 4 bases at V and 1 base at J; junction bases unmatched: 4. The CDR3 is made up of 15 amino acids. In nucleotides, the CDR3 is TGCGCCAGCAGCCTTGGGACTAGCGGTTCCTACGAGCAGTACTTC. It translates to CASSLGTSGSYEQYF.

The rearrangement joins TRBV10-3 to TRBJ2-3; a possible D gene is TRBD2 (5 bases). Germline assignment: CDR1 ENHRY and CDR2 SYGVKD. The germline V and J ends were trimmed by 3 bases and 3 bases, with 16 bases remaining between them. The CDR3 contains 16 residues. CDR3 residues: CAISDALGSGTDTQYF. CDR3 DNA: TGTGCCATCAGTGACGCGCTTGGGAGTGGGACAGATACGCAGTATTTT.

V is TRBV29-1 and J is TRBJ2-1; TRBD2 might be the D (6 bases). CDR3 length: 12 residues. Trimming shortened V by 2 bases and J by 8 bases, and 10 bases separated the two germline ends. Per the germline V gene, CDR1 is SQVTM and CDR2 is ANQGSEA. The CDR3 nucleotides read TGCAGCGTTGAATTAGGAGGGGATGAGCAGTTCTTC. Its protein is CSVELGGDEQFF.

This clone is a singleton in its sample. DNA of the CDR3: TGTGCCAGCAGCCAAAATTCCCAGGGTGTATCCTACGAGCAGTACTTC. This sequence encodes CASSQNSQGVSYEQYF. V is TRBV4-2 and J is TRBJ2-7; D might be TRBD1 (5 bases). Trimming pared 2 bases from V and 1 base from J, leaving 15 bases between. CDR1 is LGHNA and CDR2 is YNFKEQ in the germline V gene. The CDR3 runs 16 residues.

The rearrangement uses TRBV20-1 and TRBJ1-1, with D possibly being TRBD1 (5 bases). CDR1 is DFQATT and CDR2 is SNEGSKA in the germline V gene (reference sequence). This CDR3 has 11 amino acids. V lost 8 bases and J lost 5, with 12 bases in between. The CDR3 here is CSPPGYTEAFF. The DNA of the CDR3 is TGCAGTCCCCCAGGGTATACTGAAGCTTTCTTT.

V and J are TRBV28 and TRBJ2-5; D uncertain. The V gene's germline CDR1 is MDHEN and CDR2 SYDVKM. The V end was cut by 4 bases, the J end by 4 bases, with 13 bases between. The CDR3 contains 14 residues. The CDR3 sequence: CASSSNPPLETQYF. The CDR3 coding sequence is TGTGCCAGCAGTTCTAACCCTCCCTTAGAGACCCAGTACTTC.

The V and J genes are TRBV19 and TRBJ1-5; 8 bases align to TRBD1. Losses at the gene ends were 7 bases for V and 6 bases for J; bases not matched to a gene: 14. Germline assignment: CDR1 LNHDA and CDR2 SQIVND (reference sequence). The CDR3 is 16 residues long. CDR3 sequence (DNA): TGTGCCAGTACTCCCCTTTCAGGGGGCTTCTTTCAGCCCCAGCATTTT. Translation gives CASTPLSGGFFQPQHF. The full variable domain, completed using reference TRBV19 and TRBJ1-5, is DGGITQSPKYLFRKEGQNVTLSCEQNLNHDAMYWYRQDPGQGLRLIYYSQIVNDFQKGDIAEGYSVSREKKESFPLTVTSAQKNPTAFYLCASTPLSGGFFQPQHFGDGTRLSIL.

The table lists this clone with a few counts. J is TRBJ2-3 and V is TRBV21-1; the table's D call, TRBD1, has no DNA check behind it. TRBV21-1 is a pseudogene locus. The CDR3 covers 15 residues. The CDR3 nucleotides are TGTGCCAGCAGCAGCTTACGACAGGGGAAAGATACGCAGTATTTT. Residues: CASSSLRQGKDTQYF.

This chain connects TRBV30 to TRBJ1-1; D remains unclear. Germline V gives CDR1 GTSNPN, CDR2 SVGIG (reference sequence). The V and J ends lost 2 bases and 3 bases respectively, with 10 bases between them. The CDR3 consists of 13 residues. The CDR3 protein is CAWSIRLDTEAFF. In DNA, the CDR3 is TGTGCCTGGAGTATCAGGTTGGACACTGAAGCTTTCTTT.

The genes are TRBV5-1 and TRBJ2-4; maybe TRBD2 (6 bases). Germline lookup yields CDR1 SGHRS and CDR2 YFSETQ. The germline V and J ends were trimmed by 5 bases and 3 bases, with 24 bases remaining between them. The CDR3 consists of 18 residues. The CDR3 region is CASRAWGRERANKNIQYF. The DNA for the CDR3 is TGCGCCAGCAGAGCTTGGGGCAGAGAGCGGGCCAACAAAAACATTCAGTACTTC.